Following are 28 T cell receptor beta chains from one sample sequenced in a study of tissue T cells after allogeneic stem cell transplantation. Noted time point: mouse harvest day 14 after allogeneic transplant. Tail vein injection delivered 10^7 T-cell-depleted bone marrow cells and 10^6 splenic CD5+ T cells. Using immunoSEQ multiplex PCR, the repertoire was profiled, and TCRdb retains in-frame clones only, with some absent. Of 4,500 to 5,000 clones listed, roughly 30% are singletons. The sequenced material came from skin. These receptors originate from a female BALB/c mouse given C57BL/6 T cells with graft-versus-host disease after an allogeneic hematopoietic cell transplant.

With respect to this clone: Genes and germline are mouse. The read comes to an end 1 residue before the CDR3 does, leaving the germline J gene to fill in the end. The chain has TRBV13-3 and TRBJ1-4; D is possibly TRBD1 (6 bases). Germline V gene sequence: CDR1 NNHDY, CDR2 SYVADS. With 3 bases removed from V and 4 bases from J, the gap between germline ends came to 13 bases. There are 15 residues in the CDR3. CDR3 sequence: CASSGGRGGNERLFF. The part of the CDR3 DNA that was read is TGTGCCAGCAGTGGAGGCAGGGGTGGCAACGAAAGATTATTT.

On this clone itself: The gene names here belong to mouse. The CDR3 region is CASSLLGGRYAEQFF. The DNA read from the CDR3 is TGTGCCAGCTCTCTCCTGGGGGGGCGCTATGCTGAGCAGTTC. This chain links TRBV12-1 with TRBJ2-1; 10 bases match TRBD2. The read ends 1 residue early relative to the CDR3; the germline J gene fills the gap. This CDR3 has 15 residues. Germline loops: CDR1 SGHSN, CDR2 HYEKVE. The J segment lost 3 bases and the V segment lost 0 bases, leaving 1 base of the junction unmatched.

In regard to this clone: Germline and genes: mouse. The read ends 1 residue early relative to the CDR3; the germline J gene fills the gap. The V gene is TRBV26, the J gene TRBJ2-5, with 7 positions matching TRBD1. Germline-derived CDR1 and CDR2 are KGHPV and FQNQEV (reference sequence). Trimming cost V 4 bases and J 2 bases; bases outside gene matches: 3. CDR3 size: 14 residues. The CDR3: CASSPTGTQDTQYF. The sequenced part of the CDR3 DNA is TGTGCCAGCAGTCCGACAGGGACCCAAGACACCCAGTAC.

This clone was seen only a few times. Gene names and germline match the mouse. The CDR3 is cut off 1 residue early in the read; its end comes from the germline J gene. This sequence joins TRBV12-1 and TRBJ1-5; maybe TRBD1 (6 bases). CDR1 is SGHSN and CDR2 is HYEKVE in the germline V gene. Trimming left V 3 bases short and J 2 bases short, with 7 bases between. This CDR3 is 13 amino acids long. The CDR3 region is CASSYRDNQAPLF. The covered CDR3 bases are TGTGCCAGCTCTTACAGGGACAACCAGGCTCCGCTT.

By its share, this clone is large. Germline and genes here are mouse. The sequence runs out 1 residue before the end of the CDR3; the remainder is reconstructed from the germline J gene. The J gene is TRBJ2-7, the V gene TRBV31; 7 nucleotides line up with TRBD2. V was clipped by 0 bases and J by 6 bases; unmatched bases: 5. The CDR3 totals 13 residues. Per the germline V gene, CDR1 is GKSSPN and CDR2 is SITVG. This CDR3 is CAWSLWGEGEQYF. Partial CDR3 DNA: TGTGCCTGGAGTCTTTGGGGGGAGGGTGAACAGTAC.

By share of the sample, this clone is medium-sized. The gene names given are mouse names. The sequenced fragment ends 1 residue before the CDR3 boundary, so the rest is inferred from the germline J gene. The chain has TRBV5 and TRBJ2-5; 9 nucleotides line up with TRBD2. The junction had 3 bases not matched to a gene; V was cut back by 0 bases and J by 5 bases. The length of the CDR3 is 15 residues. CDR1 LGHNA and CDR2 YNLKQL come from the germline V gene (reference sequence). The part of the CDR3 DNA that was read is TGTGCCAGCAGCCAAGATGGGGGGGCGCGAGACACCCAGTAC. Amino acids: CASSQDGGARDTQY. The entire CDR3 reads CASSQDGGARDTQYF.

In regard to this clone: Mouse germline and gene names are used. Sequencing ends 1 residue short of the CDR3 end; the germline J gene provides the rest. This chain links TRBV12-2 with TRBJ1-2, with a tentative D call TRBD1 (5 bases). The CDR3 has 13 residues. Per the germline V gene, CDR1 is SGHLS and CDR2 is HYDKME. V lost 2 bases and J lost 0, with 6 bases in between. CDR3 sequence: CASSPTANSDYTF. CDR3 DNA (partial): TGTGCCAGCTCTCCGACAGCAAACTCCGACTACACC.

Details on this clone: Gene names are mouse gene names. The CDR3 goes on 1 residue after the read ends, and that part is filled in from the germline J gene. The chain joins TRBV1 to TRBJ2-7, with D possibly matching TRBD1 (6 bases). Germline CDR1 and CDR2: NSQYPW and LRSPGD (reference sequence). The CDR3 runs to 12 residues. The ends were cut back, 3 bases at V and 5 bases at J, with 8 bases in the middle. CDR3 bases read: TGCACCTGCAGTGCCAACAGGGATGAACAGTAC. It specifies CTCSANRDEQY. The full CDR3 reads CTCSANRDEQYF. Full variable domain (outside the CDR3, taken from reference TRBV1 and TRBJ2-7): VTLLEQNPRWRLVPRGQAVNLRCILKNSQYPWMSWYQQDLQKQLQWLFTLRSPGDKEVKSLPGADYLATRVTDTELRLQVANMSQGRTLYCTCSANRDEQYFGPGTRLTVL.

Notes on this clone: Germline and junction disagree at one end, which may indicate a read error. Mouse germline and gene names are used. Coverage ceases 1 residue before the CDR3 finishes, and the germline J gene fills in the end. The chain recombines TRBV4 with TRBJ1-3; D might be TRBD1 (5 bases). This CDR3 is built from 14 residues. Germline CDR1 LGHDT, CDR2 YNNKQL (reference sequence). CDR3 region: CASSPDSSRNTLYF. The sequenced part of the CDR3 DNA is TGTGCCAGCAGCCCTGACAGTTCTAGAAATACGCTCTAT.

Turning to this clone: Genes here carry mouse names. The CDR3 is cut off 1 residue early in the read; its end comes from the germline J gene. The chain combines TRBV21 with TRBJ1-1; no clear D. TRBV21 is sorted into the ORF group, with uncertain function. V lost 2 bases and J 0 bases, leaving 7 bases between the germline ends. The CDR3 has 14 residues. The CDR3 reads CASSQETSNTEVFF. CDR3 DNA, as far as it was read: TGTGCTAGCAGTCAAGAGACATCAAACACAGAAGTCTTC.

For this clone: Mouse names are used for the genes. Sequencing ends 1 residue short of the CDR3 end; the germline J gene provides the rest. The chain couples TRBV26 to TRBJ1-6, with 10 bases that match TRBD1. TRBJ1-6 counts as an open reading frame of uncertain function. The germline V gene has CDR1 KGHPV and CDR2 FQNQEV (reference sequence). This CDR3 is built from 14 residues. J lost 7 bases, V lost 6 bases, and 3 bases had no gene match. Incomplete CDR3 DNA: TGTGCCAGCAGCCCGGGACAGGGGAATTCGCCCCTCTAC. Residues: CASSPGQGNSPLY. The CDR3, in full, reads CASSPGQGNSPLYF.

This clone was counted once. Gene names are mouse gene names. The sequenced fragment ends 1 residue before the CDR3 boundary, so the rest is inferred from the germline J gene. The chain joins TRBV23 to TRBJ2-5; the table's TRBD1 call for D was not verified on the DNA. Germline-derived CDR1 and CDR2 are KGHTA and FQNQQP. This CDR3 region has 13 residues. The sequenced CDR3 bases are TGCTCCAGCACGACAGGGAACCAAGACACCCAGTAC. Residues: CSSTTGNQDTQY. The complete CDR3 reads CSSTTGNQDTQYF.

To note about this clone: Here the gene names and germline are mouse. The CDR3 is cut off 1 residue early in the read; its end comes from the germline J gene. The chain carries TRBV23 and TRBJ1-1. Germline V gene sequence: CDR1 KGHTA, CDR2 FQNQQP. The CDR3 has 13 residues. The DNA read from the CDR3 is TGCTCCAGCAGTGAGAATGCAAACACAGAAGTCTTC. Translation gives CSSSENANTEVF. From start to end, the CDR3 is CSSSENANTEVFF.

In the case of this clone: Gene names refer to mouse genes. Coverage ceases 1 residue before the CDR3 finishes, and the germline J gene fills in the end. The rearrangement joins TRBV2 to TRBJ2-7; 13 nucleotides match TRBD2. Germline CDR1 is LGHNA and CDR2 is YSYQKL. The CDR3 spans 15 residues. V lost 0 bases to trimming and J lost 6 bases; unmatched junction nucleotides: 2. The CDR3 loop reads CASSQEGTGGGEQYF. The CDR3 bases that were read are TGTGCCAGCAGCCAAGAGGGGACTGGGGGGGGTGAACAGTAC.

To note about this clone: The germline and genes are mouse ones. CDR3 DNA, as far as it was read: TGTGCCAGCAGTCTCCAGGGGCATTCTGGAAATACGCTCTAT. This sequence encodes CASSLQGHSGNTLY. In full, the CDR3 reads CASSLQGHSGNTLYF. This chain connects TRBV26 to TRBJ1-3; TRBD1 is a possible D gene (6 bases). The CDR3 extends 1 residue past the end of the read, so its final part is completed from the germline J gene. This CDR3 has 15 residues. Trimming pared 3 bases from V and 0 bases from J, leaving 9 bases between. Germline-derived CDR1 and CDR2 are KGHPV and FQNQEV (reference sequence).

This clone was seen only a few times. Mouse gene names and germline throughout. The CDR3 is cut off 1 residue early in the read; its end comes from the germline J gene. This sequence joins TRBV23 and TRBJ2-5; TRBD2 is the table's D call, not checked against the DNA. This CDR3 has 14 residues. CDR1 is KGHTA and CDR2 is FQNQQP in the germline V gene. CDR3 bases read: TGCTCCAGCAGTCAAGTACTGGGGGAGGACACCCAGTAC. Its protein is CSSSQVLGEDTQY. The whole CDR3 is CSSSQVLGEDTQYF. The complete variable domain, with remaining parts taken from reference TRBV23 and TRBJ2-5, reads DAAVTQKPRYLIKMKGQEAEMKCIPEKGHTAVFWYQQKQSKELKFLIYFQNQQPLDQIDMVKERFSAVCPSSSLCSLGIRTCEAEDSALYLCSSSQVLGEDTQYFGPGTRLLVL.

This clone was counted a few times. Mouse gene names apply. The read ends 1 residue before the CDR3 terminus; that terminus is restored from the germline J gene. J is TRBJ2-2 and V is TRBV13-3; D is uncertain. The V gene lost 3 bases and the J gene lost 3 bases, with 6 bases spanning the gap. Germline CDR1 reads NNHDY; CDR2 reads SYVADS. The CDR3 totals 13 residues. CDR3: CASSGQYTGQLYF. The CDR3 bases that were read are TGTGCCAGCAGTGGACAATACACCGGGCAGCTCTAC.

A note on this clone: The listed genes are named as in mouse. The sequenced fragment ends 1 residue before the CDR3 boundary, so the rest is inferred from the germline J gene. The chain joins TRBV12-1 to TRBJ1-3; D is perhaps TRBD1 (5 bases). Trimming took off 0 bases at V and 0 bases at J, with 8 bases between the two ends. CDR1 and CDR2 (germline): SGHSN, HYEKVE. The CDR3 has 15 amino acids. The CDR3 reads CASSLGGNSGNTLYF. CDR3 DNA (partial): TGTGCCAGCTCTCTCGGGGGGAATTCTGGAAATACGCTCTAT.

Notes on this clone: All gene names here are mouse names. The read comes to an end 1 residue before the CDR3 does, leaving the germline J gene to fill in the end. The chain is built from TRBV3 and TRBJ2-4; 8 positions match TRBD1. In germline, CDR1 is SNHLY, CDR2 FYNGKV (reference sequence). The V gene end was trimmed by 5 bases and the J gene end by 1 base; junction bases not matched to a gene: 2. The CDR3 spans 14 residues. Incomplete CDR3 DNA: TGTGCCAGCAGCCCGGACAGGGGTCAAAACACCTTGTAC. Translating gives CASSPDRGQNTLY. The CDR3 as a whole reads CASSPDRGQNTLYF.

As for this clone: Gene names and germline match the mouse. The read stops 1 residue short of the end of the CDR3; the missing end is completed from the germline J gene. This chain joins TRBV13-1 and TRBJ2-7; 7 nucleotides match TRBD2. The CDR3 covers 15 residues. CDR1 is NSHNY and CDR2 is SYGAGN in the germline V gene. The ends lost 1 base at V and 0 bases at J; junction bases unmatched: 4. The DNA read from the CDR3 is TGTGCCAGCAGTGATCTGGGGGTGGGCTCCTATGAACAGTAC. Protein: CASSDLGVGSYEQY. The CDR3 as a whole reads CASSDLGVGSYEQYF.

This clone was counted a few times. Mouse germline and gene names are used. The CDR3 end is not reached by the read, which stops 1 residue before it; the germline J gene fills it in. V usage is TRBV13-3 and J usage is TRBJ2-7, with 11 positions matching TRBD2. J was trimmed by 4 bases and V by 5 bases; bases with no gene match: 5. Germline CDR1 is NNHDY and CDR2 is SYVADS. The CDR3 runs 14 residues. The CDR3: CASRVLGGRYEQYF. CDR3 bases read: TGTGCCAGCAGGGTACTGGGGGGGCGTTATGAACAGTAC.

Remarks on this clone: Gene names refer to mouse genes. The read terminates 1 residue ahead of where the CDR3 ends, so the germline J gene completes it. The V and J genes are TRBV14 and TRBJ2-3; 8 nucleotides match TRBD2. V gave up 2 bases and J gave up 2 bases; unmatched junction bases: 1. The CDR3 extends over 14 amino acids. In germline, CDR1 is SGHDT, CDR2 FRDEAV. CDR3 bases read: TGTGCCAGCAGTTTGGGGGGGCTTGCAGAAACGCTGTAT. As protein: CASSLGGLAETLY. The complete CDR3 reads CASSLGGLAETLYF. Looking up the rest from reference TRBV14 and TRBJ2-3 gives the full variable domain: EAGVTQSPRYAVLQEGQAVSFWCDPISGHDTLYWYQQPRDQGPQLLVYFRDEAVIDNSQLPSDRFSAVRPKGTNSTLKIQSAKQGDTATYLCASSLGGLAETLYFGSGTRLTVL.

In this sample, this clone is large. Mouse gene names and germline throughout. The CDR3 loop reads CASTQSNSDYTF. The sequenced part of the CDR3 DNA is TGTGCCAGCACACAGTCAAACTCCGACTACACC. The chain recombines TRBV26 with TRBJ1-2; D is unclear. Coverage ceases 1 residue before the CDR3 finishes, and the germline J gene fills in the end. Trimming removed 7 bases at V and 0 bases at J, with 6 bases between. Germline CDR1 KGHPV, CDR2 FQNQEV (reference sequence). This CDR3 has 12 residues.

This clone was counted between two and nine times. Mouse gene names and germline throughout. Incomplete CDR3 DNA: TGTGCCAGCAGTCTGGGGGGTAACCAAGACACCCAGTAC. Protein sequence: CASSLGGNQDTQY. The entire CDR3 sequence reads CASSLGGNQDTQYF. The rearrangement links TRBV26 to TRBJ2-5; TRBD1 or TRBD2 may be the D gene (5 bases each). From the germline J gene comes the end of the CDR3, since the read stops 1 residue before it. Trimming took off 2 bases at V and 0 bases at J, with 6 bases between the two ends. This CDR3 is 14 amino acids long. Per germline, CDR1 KGHPV and CDR2 FQNQEV (reference sequence). Supplemented by reference TRBV26 and TRBJ2-5, the full variable domain reads NSKVIQTPRYLVKGQGQKAKMRCIPEKGHPVVFWYQQNKNNEFKFLINFQNQEVLQQIDMTEKRFSAECPSNSPCSLEIQSSEAGDSALYLCASSLGGNQDTQYFGPGTRLLVL.

Within the sample, this clone is medium-sized. Gene names are the mouse ones. Read data end 1 residue before the CDR3 end; the end is taken from the germline J gene. The chain joins TRBV26 to TRBJ2-7; TRBD1 might be the D (7 bases). CDR1 is KGHPV and CDR2 is FQNQEV in the germline V gene (reference sequence). This CDR3 contains 15 residues. V dropped 0 bases and J dropped 7 bases, with 16 bases sitting between them. The sequenced part of the CDR3 DNA is TGTGCCAGCAGTCTGTCAATAGGGGGCGCGGGAGAACAGTAC. Its translation: CASSLSIGGAGEQY. From start to end, the CDR3 is CASSLSIGGAGEQYF.

About this clone itself: Mouse germline and gene names are used. The CDR3 goes on 1 residue after the read ends, and that part is filled in from the germline J gene. The chain has TRBV3 and TRBJ2-4; tentatively, D is TRBD1 (5 bases). The V and J ends lost 5 bases and 3 bases respectively, with 12 bases between them. From germline, CDR1 is SNHLY and CDR2 FYNGKV (reference sequence). CDR3 size: 14 residues. The CDR3 loop is CASSPSTVQNTLYF. The CDR3 DNA, read in part, is TGTGCCAGCAGCCCCTCGACAGTACAAAACACCTTGTAC.

With respect to this clone: The gene names here belong to mouse. Sequencing ends 1 residue short of the CDR3 end; the germline J gene provides the rest. The gene calls are TRBV31 and TRBJ2-7; 12 bases map to TRBD2. There are 12 residues in the CDR3. V dropped 7 bases and J dropped 6; count of bases not matched to a gene: 4. CDR1 is GKSSPN and CDR2 is SITVG in the germline V gene. CDR3: CASDWGGVEQYF. The sequenced CDR3 bases are TGTGCCTCAGACTGGGGGGGCGTTGAACAGTAC.

Comments on this clone: These gene names are mouse names. The DNA ends 1 residue before the CDR3 does, and the rest of the CDR3 is filled in from the germline J gene. The rearrangement links TRBV4 to TRBJ2-7; 14 nucleotides match TRBD2. V was pared by 4 bases and J by 7 bases, with 6 bases of the junction left unmatched. The germline CDR1 and CDR2 sequences are LGHDT and YNNKQL (reference sequence). The CDR3 spans 15 residues. CDR3 residues: CASSWGLGGREEQYF. CDR3 DNA, as far as it was read: TGTGCCAGCAGCTGGGGACTGGGGGGGCGCGAGGAACAGTAC.